This T cell receptor (beta chain) was profiled in a study of technical replicates of blood from a few donors. The germline gives CDR1 SEHNR, CDR2 FQNEAQ (reference sequence). The CDR3 extends over 16 amino acids. V lost 3 bases to trimming and J lost 2 bases, with 14 bases between them. The data were produced by immunoSEQ multiplex PCR, yet TCRdb's version contains in-frame clones alone and is incomplete. The data contain tens of thousands of clones, 94% of them singletons. The clonotype originates from a human donor in good health. J is TRBJ1-3 and V is TRBV7-9; no clear D gene. Specimen: T cells isolated from PBMCs. The CDR3: CASSFSLAVTGNTIYF. In DNA form, the CDR3 reads TGTGCCAGCAGCTTCTCCTTAGCGGTTACTGGAAACACCATATATTTT. Full variable domain (rest looked up from reference TRBV7-9 and TRBJ1-3): DTGVSQNPRHKITKRGQNVTFRCDPISEHNRLYWYRQTLGQGPEFLTYFQNEAQLEKSRLLSDRFSAERPKGSFSTLEIQRTEQGDSAMYLCASSFSLAVTGNTIYFGEGSWLTVV.